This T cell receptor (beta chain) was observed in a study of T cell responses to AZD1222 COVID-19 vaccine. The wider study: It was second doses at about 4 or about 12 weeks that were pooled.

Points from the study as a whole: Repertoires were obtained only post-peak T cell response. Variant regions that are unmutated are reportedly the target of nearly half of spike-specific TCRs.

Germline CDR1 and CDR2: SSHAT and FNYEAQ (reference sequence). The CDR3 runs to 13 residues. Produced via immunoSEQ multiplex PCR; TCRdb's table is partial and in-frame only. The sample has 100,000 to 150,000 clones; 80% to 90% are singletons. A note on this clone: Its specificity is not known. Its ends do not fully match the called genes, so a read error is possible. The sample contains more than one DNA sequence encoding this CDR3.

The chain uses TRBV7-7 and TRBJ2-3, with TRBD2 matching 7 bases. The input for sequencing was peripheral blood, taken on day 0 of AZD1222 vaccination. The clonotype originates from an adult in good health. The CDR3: CASSPGGTDTQYF. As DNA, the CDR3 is TGTGCTAGCAGCCCGGGGGGAACAGATACGCAGTATTTT.